This TCR beta chain was identified in a study of beta chain features in type 1 diabetes. The wider study: On cell yields, gender and age, patients and healthy donors were similar.

This clone was seen a handful of times. Its antigen is as yet unknown. Expressed TCRB transcripts got sequenced, as all isolated RNA was reverse transcribed. Some clones are missing from TCRdb's copy, which holds only in-frame ones; the method was immunoSEQ multiplex PCR. The table has about 220,000 clones, roughly 10% seen once. Cell sorting via CD45RO/CCR7/CD25/CD127/CD95/CD27 was performed to obtain CD4+ naive, central memory, regulatory and stem cell-like memory cells. This CDR3 is 16 amino acids long. Trimming stripped 1 base from V and 4 bases from J, with 16 bases between. CDR1 is SGHRS and CDR2 is YFSETQ in the germline V gene. Overall study findings and caveats: In cDNA sequencing, cells with high TCR expression could be over-represented.

The sequence derives from a young man in good health. Material: central memory CD4+ T cells from blood. This rearrangement joins TRBV5-1 to TRBJ2-3; D is possibly TRBD1 (5 bases). In nucleotides, the CDR3 is TGCGCCAGCAGCTTGACGCCGACAGCCTCCGCAGATACGCAGTATTTT. Amino acid sequence: CASSLTPTASADTQYF. The full variable domain, rest sourced from reference TRBV5-1 and TRBJ2-3, is KAGVTQTPRYLIKTRGQQVTLSCSPISGHRSVSWYQQTPGQGLQFLFEYFSETQRNKGNFPGRFSGRQFSNSRSEMNVSTLELGDSALYLCASSLTPTASADTQYFGPGTRLTVL.